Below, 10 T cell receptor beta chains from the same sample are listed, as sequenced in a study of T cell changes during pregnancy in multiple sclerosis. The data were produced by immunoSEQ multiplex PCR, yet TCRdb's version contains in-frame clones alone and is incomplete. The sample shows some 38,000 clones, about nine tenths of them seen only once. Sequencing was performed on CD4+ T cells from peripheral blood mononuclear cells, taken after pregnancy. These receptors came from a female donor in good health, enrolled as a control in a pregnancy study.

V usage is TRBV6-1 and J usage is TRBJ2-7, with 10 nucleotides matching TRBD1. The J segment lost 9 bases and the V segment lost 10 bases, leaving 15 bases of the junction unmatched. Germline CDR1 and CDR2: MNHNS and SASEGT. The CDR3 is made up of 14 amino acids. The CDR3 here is CATADRGQLRGQYF. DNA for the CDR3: TGTGCCACCGCTGACAGGGGGCAACTACGAGGGCAGTACTTC.

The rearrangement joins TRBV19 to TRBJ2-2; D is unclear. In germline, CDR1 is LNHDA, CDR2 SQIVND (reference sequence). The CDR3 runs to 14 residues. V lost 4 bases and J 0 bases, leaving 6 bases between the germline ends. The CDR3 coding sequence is TGTGCCAGTAGTAGCGGATCGAACACCGGGGAGCTGTTTTTT. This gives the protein CASSSGSNTGELFF.

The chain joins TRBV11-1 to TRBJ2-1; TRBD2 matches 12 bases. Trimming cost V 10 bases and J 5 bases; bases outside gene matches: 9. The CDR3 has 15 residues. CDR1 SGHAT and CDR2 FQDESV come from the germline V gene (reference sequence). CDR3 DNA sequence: TGTGCCACCCAGCCCGGACTAGCGGGAAACAATGAGCAGTTCTTC. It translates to CATQPGLAGNNEQFF.

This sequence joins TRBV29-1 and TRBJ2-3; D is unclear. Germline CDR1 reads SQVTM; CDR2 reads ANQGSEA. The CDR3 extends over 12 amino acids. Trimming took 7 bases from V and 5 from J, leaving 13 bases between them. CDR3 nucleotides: TGCAGCGGTTACCTGGCTCTAGATACGCAGTATTTT. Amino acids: CSGYLALDTQYF.

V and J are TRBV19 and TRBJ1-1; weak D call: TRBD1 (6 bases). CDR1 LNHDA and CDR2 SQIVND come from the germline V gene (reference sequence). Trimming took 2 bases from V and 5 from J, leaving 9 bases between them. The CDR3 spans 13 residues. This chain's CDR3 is CASSINRVTEAFF. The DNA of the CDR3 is TGTGCCAGTAGTATAAACAGGGTTACTGAAGCTTTCTTT.

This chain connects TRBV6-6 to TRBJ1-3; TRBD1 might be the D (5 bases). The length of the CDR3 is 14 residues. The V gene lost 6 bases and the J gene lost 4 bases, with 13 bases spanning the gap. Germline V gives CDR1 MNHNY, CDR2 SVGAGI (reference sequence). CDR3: CASSGGTTGNTIYF. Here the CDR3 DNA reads TGTGCCAGCAGCGGGGGAACGACCGGAAACACCATATATTTT.

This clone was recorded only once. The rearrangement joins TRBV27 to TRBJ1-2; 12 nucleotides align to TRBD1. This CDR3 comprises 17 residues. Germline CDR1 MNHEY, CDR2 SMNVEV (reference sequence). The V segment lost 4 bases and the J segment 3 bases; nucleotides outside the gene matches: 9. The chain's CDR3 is CASSSPPGQGADYGYTF. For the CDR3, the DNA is TGTGCCAGCAGTTCGCCCCCGGGACAGGGGGCGGACTATGGCTACACCTTC.

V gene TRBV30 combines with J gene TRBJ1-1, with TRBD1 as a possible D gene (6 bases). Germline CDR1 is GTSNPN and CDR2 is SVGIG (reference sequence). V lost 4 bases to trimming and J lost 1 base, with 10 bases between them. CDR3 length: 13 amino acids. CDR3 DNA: TGTGCCTGGAACAGGGAACCGAACACTGAAGCTTTCTTT. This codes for CAWNREPNTEAFF.

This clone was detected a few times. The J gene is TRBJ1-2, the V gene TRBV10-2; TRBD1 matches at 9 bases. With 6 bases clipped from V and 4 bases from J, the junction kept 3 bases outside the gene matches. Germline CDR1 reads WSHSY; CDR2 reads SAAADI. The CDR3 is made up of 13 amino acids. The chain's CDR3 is CASRETGGYGYTF. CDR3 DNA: TGCGCCAGCAGGGAGACAGGGGGCTATGGCTACACCTTC.

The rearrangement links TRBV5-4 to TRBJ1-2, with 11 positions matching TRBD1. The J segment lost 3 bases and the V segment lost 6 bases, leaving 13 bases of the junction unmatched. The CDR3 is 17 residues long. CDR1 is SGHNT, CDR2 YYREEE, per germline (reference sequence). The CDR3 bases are TGTGCCAGCACCCACCTGGACAGGGGGCGCGAGGACTATGGCTACACCTTC. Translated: CASTHLDRGREDYGYTF.